The 29 T cell receptor beta chains reported below all come from one sample, sequenced in a study of metastatic and nonmetastatic thyroid tumors. Patients were all untreated before their thyroid surgery. From the PCR reads, TCRdb re-called clones with MiXCR. The table lists about 20,000 clones, approximately 35% of them singletons. Material: tumor tissue. The source is a male donor with papillary thyroid cancer or a benign thyroid nodule (not recorded which). Some clones in this sample may be carry-over from other donors' samples.

On this clone: The germline gene is not matched at one end of the junction; a read error may be the cause. The rearrangement links TRBV4-1 to TRBJ2-1, with TRBD2 identical over 11 bases. Germline V gene lookup returns CDR1 MGHRA and CDR2 YSYEKL. The CDR3 runs to 16 residues. The CDR3 DNA is TGCGCCAGCATCCACATAGCGGGAGGGCAATACAATGGGCAGTTCTTC. It yields the protein CASIHIAGGQYNGQFF.

This clone was seen many times. Other DNA sequences of this sample code for an identical CDR3. This rearrangement joins TRBV20-1 to TRBJ2-5; 15 nucleotides line up with TRBD2. Germline assignment: CDR1 DFQATT and CDR2 SNEGSKA (reference sequence). The CDR3 spans 19 residues. The J segment lost 5 bases and the V segment lost 1 base, leaving 14 bases of the junction unmatched. This CDR3 is CSARGDPGLAGGPGETQYF. CDR3 DNA sequence: TGCAGTGCTAGAGGGGACCCAGGACTAGCGGGAGGGCCGGGGGAGACCCAGTACTTC.

This clone was recorded many times. The chain links TRBV12-3 or TRBV12-4 to TRBJ2-3; TRBD2 matches 13 bases. V was clipped by 6 bases and J by 2 bases; unmatched bases: 8. This CDR3 is built from 17 residues. In DNA form, the CDR3 reads TGTGCCAGCAGCTCCCTGGGGACTAGCGGGGACACAGATACGCAGTATTTT. Amino acid sequence: CASSSLGTSGDTDTQYF.

The chain recombines TRBV6-2 or TRBV6-3 with TRBJ2-7; TRBD2 matches at 10 bases. After removal of 0 bases from V and 6 bases from J, the junction contained 8 bases not matched to a gene. The V gene's germline CDR1 is MNHEY and CDR2 SVGEGT. The CDR3 sequence is 16 residues long. The CDR3 DNA follows: TGTGCCAGCAGTTACTCGAATCTAGCGGGAGTCCTCGAGCAGTACTTC. It yields the protein CASSYSNLAGVLEQYF.

By frequency in the sample, this clone is medium-sized (0.01 to 0.1%). The V gene is TRBV28, the J gene TRBJ2-7; D is possibly TRBD1 or TRBD2 (5 bases each). The V end was cut by 6 bases, the J end by 4 bases, with 16 bases between. The CDR3 length is 14 residues. Germline V lookup: CDR1 MDHEN, CDR2 SYDVKM. The CDR3 is CASSERGGSYEQYF. CDR3 sequence (DNA): TGTGCCAGCAGCGAGAGGGGTGGTAGTTACGAGCAGTACTTC.

This clone was found many times. The V gene is TRBV27, the J gene TRBJ2-6; D might be TRBD2 (5 bases). Germline V lookup: CDR1 MNHEY, CDR2 SMNVEV (reference sequence). The CDR3 is 14 amino acids. With 10 bases removed from V and 4 bases from J, the gap between germline ends came to 14 bases. The CDR3: CATTRRSGANVLTF. The DNA of the CDR3 is TGTGCCACCACCCGGAGGTCCGGGGCCAACGTCCTGACTTTC.

The chain joins TRBV6-1 to TRBJ2-7, with 9 bases lining up with TRBD2. This CDR3 region has 15 residues. From germline, CDR1 is MNHNS and CDR2 SASEGT. The J segment lost 4 bases and the V segment lost 6 bases, leaving 10 bases of the junction unmatched. CDR3 sequence reads: CASSRLAGGPYEQYF. The CDR3 DNA sequence: TGTGCCAGCAGCCGCCTTGCGGGAGGGCCTTACGAGCAGTACTTC.

The rearrangement uses TRBV11-2 and TRBJ2-5; D is ambiguous. CDR3 length: 13 amino acids. Germline loops: CDR1 SGHAT, CDR2 FQNNGV. Trimming took 7 bases from V and 1 from J, leaving 10 bases between them. CDR3 residues: CASILWGQETQYF. DNA for the CDR3: TGTGCCAGCATCTTGTGGGGCCAAGAGACCCAGTACTTC.

To note about this clone: No conserved phenylalanine or tryptophan ends this CDR3, so it is likely a read error. Because the CDR3's place on the DNA is in doubt, the DNA is left out and the CDR3 is given as listed by TCRdb. The chain recombines TRBV2 with TRBJ2-2. The CDR3 adds up to 14 amino acids, both ends counted. CDR1 is SNHLY and CDR2 is FYNNEI in the germline V gene. The chain's CDR3 is CASRVLANTGELFS.

This clone was detected a few times. The CDR3 sequence is CASGVAVSYEQYF. The DNA for the CDR3 is TGTGCCAGCGGAGTAGCGGTATCCTACGAGCAGTACTTC. The chain couples TRBV6-1 to TRBJ2-7; weak D call: TRBD2 (6 bases). CDR3 length equals 13 residues. V gave up 8 bases and J gave up 1 base, with 12 bases separating them. CDR1 is MNHNS and CDR2 is SASEGT in the germline V gene.

In its sample, this clone was seen once. CDR3 DNA sequence: TGCGCCAGCCGCCCCTGGTGCGTAGAACTTTACAATGAGCAGTTCTTC. The encoded protein is CASRPWCVELYNEQFF. This rearrangement joins TRBV5-1 to TRBJ2-1; D is unclear. V lost 7 bases and J lost 4, with 21 bases in between. The germline V gene encodes CDR1 SGHRS and CDR2 YFSETQ. This CDR3 spans 16 amino acids.

This clone is medium-sized (0.01 to 0.1%) in the sample. The J gene is TRBJ1-1, the V gene TRBV6-6, with D possibly matching TRBD1 (5 bases). This CDR3 comprises 15 residues. Germline V gene lookup returns CDR1 MNHNY and CDR2 SVGAGI (reference sequence). Trimming took 2 bases from V and 6 from J, leaving 16 bases between them. For the CDR3, the DNA is TGTGCCAGCAGTTACGTAAGCGGGGCTTTGGCTGAAGCTTTCTTT. Its protein is CASSYVSGALAEAFF.

The chain joins TRBV6-1 to TRBJ2-6; 7 nucleotides match TRBD1. V lost 6 bases and J lost 0; bases outside the gene matches: 8. The CDR3 totals 17 residues. Germline CDR1 reads MNHNS; CDR2 reads SASEGT. The CDR3 is CASRPVQGISGANVLTF. The CDR3 DNA follows: TGTGCCAGCAGACCGGTACAGGGGATCTCTGGGGCCAACGTCCTGACTTTC.

The V call is TRBV6-4, the J call TRBJ2-1; D is perhaps TRBD1 (6 bases). With 5 bases removed from V and 5 bases from J, the gap between germline ends came to 7 bases. Per germline, CDR1 MRHNA and CDR2 SNTAGT. The length of the CDR3 is 12 residues. DNA of the CDR3: TGTGCCAGCAGTCACAGGGACAATGAGCAGTTCTTC. Translating it yields CASSHRDNEQFF.

This clone was detected many times. The CDR3, as DNA: TGTGCCTCCACAGACTCCTATAATTCACCCCTCCACTTT. It specifies CASTDSYNSPLHF. The J gene is TRBJ1-6, the V gene TRBV30; D call uncertain. CDR3 length equals 13 residues. Trimming pared 7 bases from V and 0 bases from J, leaving 7 bases between. Per the germline V gene, CDR1 is GTSNPN and CDR2 is SVGIG (reference sequence).

This clone was seen more than once but under ten times. This sequence joins TRBV6-2 or TRBV6-3 and TRBJ2-1, with 12 positions matching TRBD1. This CDR3 is 17 amino acids long. J lost 7 bases, V lost 5 bases, and 12 bases had no gene match. CDR1 is MNHEY, CDR2 SVGEGT, per germline. CDR3 sequence (DNA): TGTGCCAGCAGTCCAAAGAGGGGACAGGGGGCGCGGAATGAGCAGTTCTTC. Translated: CASSPKRGQGARNEQFF.

This clone has a handful of counts. Here the CDR3 reads CASSLSAAANYGYTF. CDR3 in DNA: TGTGCCAGCAGTTTATCGGCAGCCGCTAACTATGGCTACACCTTC. The chain recombines TRBV27 with TRBJ1-2; D is undetermined. Germline CDR1 reads MNHEY; CDR2 reads SMNVEV (reference sequence). The CDR3 contains 15 residues. The V and J ends lost 0 bases and 0 bases respectively, with 8 bases between them.

In its sample, this clone is large. Written as DNA, the CDR3 is TGTGCCAGCTCACCGGAGACCCAGTACTTC. Residues: CASSPETQYF. This chain joins TRBV18 and TRBJ2-5, with no clear D. Deletions cut 3 bases from V and 5 bases from J, with 1 base between. The CDR3 consists of 10 residues. In germline, CDR1 is KGHSH, CDR2 LQKENI.

The V and J genes are TRBV4-3 and TRBJ2-7, with D perhaps being TRBD1 or TRBD2 (5 bases each). The CDR3 consists of 14 residues. Per the germline V gene, CDR1 is LGHNA and CDR2 is YSLEER. V dropped 8 bases and J dropped 0 bases, with 14 bases sitting between them. The CDR3 DNA reads TGCGCCAGCGCTCCGGGACCGGACTCCTACGAGCAGTACTTC. Amino acid sequence: CASAPGPDSYEQYF.

This clone has a single count. At one end, the junction sequence differs from germline, possibly due to a read error. This rearrangement joins TRBV11-2 to TRBJ2-3, with D tentatively TRBD2 (6 bases). The germline CDR1 and CDR2 sequences are SGHAT and FQNNGV. CDR3 length equals 19 residues. This CDR3 reads CACSLVRSSDALGTDTQYF. DNA of the CDR3: TGTGCCTGCAGCTTAGTTCGGTCTAGCGACGCCCTGGGCACAGATACGCAGTATTTT. Full variable domain (outside the CDR3, taken from reference TRBV11-2 and TRBJ2-3): EAGVAQSPRYKIIEKRQSVAFWCNPISGHATLYWYQQILGQGPKLLIQFQNNGVVDDSQLPKDRFSAERLKGVDSTLKIQPAKLEDSAVYLCACSLVRSSDALGTDTQYFGPGTRLTVL.

By proportion, this clone is medium-sized. The chain uses TRBV6-5 and TRBJ1-2; 10 nucleotides agree with TRBD1. Per germline, CDR1 MNHEY and CDR2 SVGAGI. V lost 5 bases to trimming and J lost 4 bases; unmatched junction nucleotides: 16. The CDR3 length is 18 residues. The CDR3: CASSTPPDRGHQSYGYTF. CDR3 sequence (DNA): TGTGCCAGCAGTACACCCCCCGACAGGGGGCACCAAAGCTATGGCTACACCTTC.

Points on this clone: Because it lacks the conserved phenylalanine or tryptophan at the end, this CDR3 is likely a read error. This chain joins TRBV5-8 and TRBJ2-7; D is ambiguous. Per the germline V gene, CDR1 is SGHTS and CDR2 is YDEGEE. This CDR3 has 12 amino acids. The chain's CDR3 is CASSLDRYDQYS. The CDR3 DNA reads TGTGCCAGCAGCTTGGATCGTTACGATCAGTACTCC.

V usage is TRBV20-1 and J usage is TRBJ2-7; D is unclear. Germline lookup yields CDR1 DFQATT and CDR2 SNEGSKA (reference sequence). The CDR3 contains 15 residues. Trimming shortened V by 0 bases and J by 1 base, and 13 bases separated the two germline ends. Written as DNA, the CDR3 is TGCAGTGCTAGAGATCAGAAAAGGCCTTCCTACGAGCAGTACTTC. The encoded protein is CSARDQKRPSYEQYF.

The chain uses TRBV5-1 and TRBJ2-3; D not resolved. This CDR3 has 16 residues. From germline, CDR1 is SGHRS and CDR2 YFSETQ. With 0 bases removed from V and 11 bases from J, the gap between germline ends came to 22 bases. The CDR3 here is CASSLEGGPDSKEQYF. CDR3 DNA sequence: TGCGCCAGCAGCTTGGAGGGTGGACCGGATTCCAAGGAGCAGTATTTT. The full variable domain, with the rest looked up from reference TRBV5-1 and TRBJ2-3, is KAGVTQTPRYLIKTRGQQVTLSCSPISGHRSVSWYQQTPGQGLQFLFEYFSETQRNKGNFPGRFSGRQFSNSRSEMNVSTLELGDSALYLCASSLEGGPDSKEQYFGPGTRLTVL.

This clone turned up a few times. The chain uses TRBV28 and TRBJ2-2, with D possibly matching TRBD2 (5 bases). The CDR3 totals 18 residues. Germline CDR1 MDHEN, CDR2 SYDVKM. V was shortened by 3 bases and J by 6 bases, with 23 bases between the two germline ends. This chain's CDR3 is CASSLLLSTASRPGELFF. The CDR3 DNA reads TGTGCCAGCAGTTTGTTGCTATCAACTGCTAGCCGTCCCGGGGAGCTGTTTTTT.

Sample share makes this clone medium-sized. CDR3 DNA: TGCGCCAGCAGCACGGGGACTAGCGGGAGGGCCTCGGAGCAGTACTTC. Protein sequence: CASSTGTSGRASEQYF. The chain recombines TRBV5-1 with TRBJ2-7; TRBD2 agrees at 16 bases. The V gene's germline CDR1 is SGHRS and CDR2 YFSETQ. The CDR3 covers 16 residues. V lost 4 bases and J lost 7; bases outside the gene matches: 8. Full variable domain (rest looked up from reference TRBV5-1 and TRBJ2-7): KAGVTQTPRYLIKTRGQQVTLSCSPISGHRSVSWYQQTPGQGLQFLFEYFSETQRNKGNFPGRFSGRQFSNSRSEMNVSTLELGDSALYLCASSTGTSGRASEQYFGPGTRLTVT.

This clone was seen ten or more times. A read error may explain this, as a much larger clone is one base away. This chain connects TRBV6-1 to TRBJ2-3; a weak D match, TRBD1 (5 bases). The CDR3 length is 13 residues. Germline values: CDR1 MNHNS, CDR2 SASEGT. The V and J ends lost 6 bases and 5 bases respectively, with 12 bases between them. For the CDR3, the DNA is TGTGCCAGCAGACAGGACGGAATAGATACGCAGTATTTT. Encoded protein: CASRQDGIDTQYF.

As regards this clone: Relative to the germline gene, one junction end is altered; a read error may explain this. The chain is built from TRBV12-5 and TRBJ2-1; D is unresolved. Germline V gene data show CDR1 as LGHNT and CDR2 as FRNRAP. This CDR3 spans 15 amino acids. The CDR3 region has the DNA TGTGCTAGTGGTCATTCACGATCAGCTCGGAATGAGCAGTCCTTC. As protein: CASGHSRSARNEQSF.

The chain joins TRBV20-1 to TRBJ1-1, with TRBD1 identical over 8 bases. The CDR3 covers 13 residues. Germline assignment: CDR1 DFQATT and CDR2 SNEGSKA (reference sequence). Germline trimming cut 5 bases from V and 4 bases from J; bases unmatched to any gene: 6. CDR3 sequence: CSAERTGRTEAFF. Here the CDR3 DNA reads TGCAGTGCTGAAAGGACAGGGCGCACTGAAGCTTTCTTT.